One and the same sample provided the 4 T cell receptor beta chains below, sequenced in a study of T cells in Graves' hyperthyroidism and ophthalmopathy (dated by TCRdb to the late 2010s). To prepare the library, multiplex PCR was applied. The instrument given in TCRdb is Illumina HiSeq 2000. TCR beta CDR3 regions were amplified from RNA transcripts. A first-round RT-PCR of the TCR CDR3 used the HTBI primer set with the Qiagen OneStep RT-PCR kit. TCRdb reprocessing: public reads trimmed at Q25 with fastp, clones called with MiXCR, in-frame beta chains kept. Every distinct CDR3 protein forms one entry, paired with its most common genes and DNA. The sample profile shows around 200,000 distinct CDR3 sequences; approximately 16% of them were found once. Approximately 40% of the sample rests with the top ten. Sequences were obtained from blood. These receptor sequences come from a man aged 35 to 55 with Graves' hyperthyroidism.

This clonotype was seen repeatedly, ten times or more. The chain has TRBV7-2 and TRBJ2-1, with 9 bases that match TRBD2. The CDR3 consists of 15 residues. The V gene's germline CDR1 is SGHTA and CDR2 FQGNSA. The ends lost 1 base at V and 6 bases at J; junction bases unmatched: 4. For the CDR3, the DNA is TGTGCCAGCAGCTTAGATAGCGGGGGTCCCAATGAGCAGTTCTTC. Protein product: CASSLDSGGPNEQFF.

The CDR3, as DNA: TGCGCCAGCAGCCAAGATGGACTAGCGGGGGGCAATGAGCAGTTCTTC. Its translation: CASSQDGLAGGNEQFF. This chain connects TRBV4-3 to TRBJ2-1; TRBD2 aligns across 14 bases. The germline V gene has CDR1 LGHNA and CDR2 YSLEER. CDR3 length: 16 amino acids. J lost 6 bases, V lost 0 bases, and 1 base had no gene match.

This clonotype showed up many times. The rearrangement joins TRBV7-2 to TRBJ1-1; D is unclear. The CDR3 is 15 residues long. The germline CDR1 and CDR2 sequences are SGHTA and FQGNSA. V was cut by 4 bases and J by 1 base, with 13 bases left in between. The CDR3 region is CASSSIGGSNTEAFF. Written as DNA, the CDR3 is TGTGCCAGCAGCTCGATAGGTGGGTCGAACACTGAAGCTTTCTTT.

This clonotype was observed many times. The chain uses TRBV3-1 and TRBJ2-1, with D possibly TRBD1 on 6 matching bases. CDR1 LGHDT and CDR2 YNNKEL come from the germline V gene (reference sequence). V dropped 1 base and J dropped 3 bases, with 10 bases sitting between them. This CDR3 comprises 15 residues. CDR3 amino acids: CASSQGQDFYNEQFF. DNA for the CDR3: TGTGCCAGCAGCCAAGGACAGGATTTCTACAATGAGCAGTTCTTC.